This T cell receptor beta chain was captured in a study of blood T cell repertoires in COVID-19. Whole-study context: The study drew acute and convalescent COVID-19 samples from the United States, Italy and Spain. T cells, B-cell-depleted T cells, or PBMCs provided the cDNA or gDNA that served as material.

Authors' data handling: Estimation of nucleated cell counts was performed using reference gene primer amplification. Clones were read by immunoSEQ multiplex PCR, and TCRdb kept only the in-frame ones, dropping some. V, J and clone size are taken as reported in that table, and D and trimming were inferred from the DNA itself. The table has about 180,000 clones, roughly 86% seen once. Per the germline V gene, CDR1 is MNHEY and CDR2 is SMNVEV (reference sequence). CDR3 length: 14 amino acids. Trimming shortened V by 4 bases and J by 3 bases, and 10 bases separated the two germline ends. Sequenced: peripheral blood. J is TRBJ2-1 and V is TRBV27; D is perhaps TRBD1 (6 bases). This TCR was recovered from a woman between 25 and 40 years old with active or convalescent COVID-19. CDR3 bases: TGTGCCAGCAGTTGGGGACATAGCTACAATGAGCAGTTCTTC. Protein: CASSWGHSYNEQFF.